This is a list of T cell receptor beta chains from one sample in a study of cytomegalovirus exposure and HLA in healthy donors. Here immunoSEQ multiplex PCR was the method, and the copy in TCRdb shows in-frame clones only, minus some. The table shows fewer than 250,000 clones, with 75% to 90% occurring only once. Sequencing was done on a sample of PBMCs. All receptors derive from a boy aged 2 to 9 in good health and CMV-seronegative. Both conserved end residues are part of each CDR3. D genes are given only for firm matches. Expanded clones get a size class; other rows say once, few or many, or leave the size out.

CDR3 protein,CDR3 DNA,CDR3 length,clone size,D gene,V gene,J gene
CAAGISGNTIYF,TGTGCAGCGGGGATCTCTGGAAACACCATATATTTT,12,few,.,TRBV6-1,TRBJ1-3
CASSLTTDRPQYF,TGTGCCAGCAGCCTAACGACTGACCGACCGCAGTACTTC,13,.,.,TRBV7-2,TRBJ2-7
CASSLKAGGLRGETQYF,TGTGCCAGCAGCTTAAAAGCGGGAGGCCTCAGGGGAGAGACCCAGTACTTC,17,.,TRBD2,TRBV5-6,TRBJ2-5
CASSQAGVWTDTQYF,TGTGCCAGCAGCCAAGCGGGGGTTTGGACAGATACGCAGTATTTT,15,.,TRBD2,TRBV7-8,TRBJ2-3
CASSPELAVSEGETQYF,TGTGCCAGCAGTCCTGAGCTAGCGGTTTCTGAGGGAGAGACCCAGTACTTC,17,.,TRBD2,TRBV27,TRBJ2-5
CASSLARQGHGYTF,TGTGCCAGCAGTCTTGCTCGACAGGGTCATGGCTACACCTTC,14,.,TRBD1,TRBV27,TRBJ1-2
CASSIPTGLFYGYTF,TGTGCCAGCAGTATACCGACAGGGCTTTTCTATGGCTACACCTTC,15,.,TRBD1,TRBV28,TRBJ1-2
CASSLSRVTYEQYF,TGCGCCAGCAGCTTATCGCGGGTGACCTACGAGCAGTACTTC,14,.,.,TRBV5-1,TRBJ2-7
CASTTYAGGTGELFF,TGTGCCAGCACCACGTACGCGGGGGGCACCGGGGAGCTGTTTTTT,15,once,TRBD2,TRBV6-1,TRBJ2-2
CASSLGHLHNEQFF,TGTGCCAGCAGCTTGGGCCATCTACACAATGAGCAGTTCTTC,14,.,.,TRBV7-3,TRBJ2-1
CASSLGWAGGRDTQYF,TGTGCCAGCAGTTTGGGATGGGCGGGGGGGCGAGATACGCAGTATTTT,16,.,TRBD2,TRBV27,TRBJ2-3
CAWWRENTEAFF,TGTGCCTGGTGGAGGGAGAACACTGAAGCTTTCTTT,12,.,.,TRBV30,TRBJ1-1
CASSPGGPQETQYF,TGTGCCAGCAGCCCAGGTGGTCCACAAGAGACCCAGTACTTC,14,once,.,TRBV7-3,TRBJ2-5
CAGGVAGDGRFF,TGTGCCGGAGGGGTAGCGGGAGACGGAAGGTTCTTC,12,few,TRBD2,TRBV5-6,TRBJ2-1
CASSLEGSGVGTQYF,TGTGCCAGCAGCTTGGAGGGGTCCGGAGTGGGTACGCAGTATTTT,15,.,.,TRBV5-4,TRBJ2-3
CASSLELGLDNEKLFF,TGTGCCAGCAGCTTAGAGCTGGGACTAGATAATGAAAAACTGTTTTTT,16,few,.,TRBV7-9,TRBJ1-4
CASSFGQPEGSPLHF,TGTGCCAGCAGCTTCGGACAGCCGGAAGGTTCACCCCTCCACTTT,15,.,.,TRBV5-5,TRBJ1-6
CASSIRTGVQDTQYF,TGTGCCAGCAGTATTCGAACAGGGGTGCAAGATACGCAGTATTTT,15,.,TRBD1,TRBV27,TRBJ2-3
CASSYSDRNTQYF,TGTGCCAGCAGTTACTCGGACAGAAATACGCAGTATTTT,13,.,.,TRBV6-5,TRBJ2-3
CASSLDRVRREQYF,TGTGCCAGCAGCCTCGACAGGGTTCGTCGCGAGCAGTACTTC,14,.,TRBD1,TRBV28,TRBJ2-7
CATSRGGAEGLNTEAFF,TGTGCCACCAGCAGAGGGGGCGCGGAGGGATTAAACACTGAAGCTTTCTTT,17,once,.,TRBV15,TRBJ1-1
CASSAEQGQEQYF,TGTGCCAGCAGTGCTGAACAGGGGCAGGAGCAGTACTTC,13,.,TRBD1,TRBV2,TRBJ2-7
CASSYSGQYAGNTIYF,TGTGCCAGCAGTTACTCGGGGCAGTACGCTGGAAACACCATATATTTT,16,.,.,TRBV6-5,TRBJ1-3
CSVKLGAREKLFF,TGCAGCGTGAAATTGGGGGCAAGGGAAAAACTGTTTTTT,13,.,.,TRBV29-1,TRBJ1-4
CASSTAAWETQYF,TGCGCCAGCAGCACCGCCGCGTGGGAGACCCAGTACTTC,13,.,.,TRBV5-1,TRBJ2-5
CASSRSGQSYEQYF,TGCGCCAGCAGCCGGTCGGGACAGAGCTACGAGCAGTACTTC,14,.,TRBD1,TRBV4-1,TRBJ2-7
CSAKSNAQYF,TGCAGTGCTAAGTCTAACGCCCAGTACTTC,10,.,.,TRBV20-1,TRBJ2-5
CASTGQGVTDTQYF,TGTGCCAGTACCGGACAGGGGGTCACAGATACGCAGTATTTT,14,.,TRBD1,TRBV19,TRBJ2-3
CASSLGTNRGEQYF,TGCGCCAGCAGCTTGGGAACTAACAGGGGCGAGCAGTACTTC,14,.,TRBD1,TRBV5-1,TRBJ2-7
CASSIIGGQNINTEAFF,TGTGCCAGTAGTATAATCGGGGGACAGAACATTAACACTGAAGCTTTCTTT,17,.,TRBD1,TRBV19,TRBJ1-1
CASIPLGGLGETQYF,TGTGCCAGCATCCCCCTGGGGGGTTTGGGGGAGACCCAGTACTTC,15,.,.,TRBV7-7,TRBJ2-5
CASCRGSNQPQHF,TGTGCCAGCTGCAGGGGGAGCAATCAGCCCCAGCATTTT,13,.,TRBD1,TRBV2,TRBJ1-5
CASSSGTVQETQYF,TGTGCCAGCAGCTCAGGGACAGTCCAAGAGACCCAGTACTTC,14,.,TRBD1,TRBV28,TRBJ2-5
CASSGNQPQHF,TGTGCCAGTAGCGGGAATCAGCCCCAGCATTTT,11,.,.,TRBV19,TRBJ1-5
CSVESGGGGGYTF,TGCAGCGTTGAATCCGGAGGGGGGGGCGGCTACACCTTC,13,.,.,TRBV29-1,TRBJ1-2
CASRPRLAGEKTQYF,TGTGCCAGCAGACCCCGACTAGCGGGAGAAAAGACCCAGTACTTC,15,.,TRBD2,TRBV11-3,TRBJ2-5
CASSQDGGQDQPQHF,TGTGCCAGCTCCCAAGACGGGGGGCAAGATCAGCCCCAGCATTTT,15,.,.,TRBV18,TRBJ1-5
CASSLYWNTGELFF,TGTGCCAGCAGCCTATACTGGAACACCGGGGAGCTGTTTTTT,14,.,.,TRBV14,TRBJ2-2
CASSHTDRASQYF,TGTGCCAGCAGCCATACCGACAGGGCATCCCAGTACTTC,13,.,TRBD1,TRBV5-4,TRBJ2-5
CASSLGSLPEAFF,TGTGCCAGCAGCTTAGGAAGCCTCCCTGAAGCTTTCTTT,13,once,.,TRBV7-2,TRBJ1-1
CASSLEYGGRAPRNEQYF,TGTGCCAGCAGCTTAGAGTATGGCGGGAGGGCCCCCCGGAACGAGCAGTACTTC,18,once,TRBD2,TRBV11-2,TRBJ2-7
CASSIGLPTNEKLFF,TGTGCCAGTAGTATTGGACTTCCAACTAATGAAAAACTGTTTTTT,15,.,.,TRBV19,TRBJ1-4
CASSLGQGEANEKLFF,TGTGCCAGCAGCTTGGGACAGGGGGAGGCGAATGAAAAACTGTTTTTT,16,few,TRBD1,TRBV13,TRBJ1-4
CAGEGQGGTEAFF,TGTGCCGGGGAGGGACAGGGAGGCACTGAAGCTTTCTTT,13,few,TRBD1,TRBV2,TRBJ1-1
CASSPLEGGARNTEAFF,TGTGCCAGCTCACCACTCGAGGGAGGGGCGCGGAACACTGAAGCTTTCTTT,17,.,.,TRBV18,TRBJ1-1
CASRVGATNEKLFF,TGTGCCAGCAGAGTCGGTGCAACTAATGAAAAACTGTTTTTT,14,.,.,TRBV27,TRBJ1-4
CASSAGVPRTEAFF,TGTGCCAGCAGCGCGGGGGTCCCGAGGACTGAAGCTTTCTTT,14,.,.,TRBV11-2,TRBJ1-1
CAWSVAGGNSPLHF,TGTGCCTGGAGTGTTGCAGGGGGGAATTCACCCCTCCACTTT,14,.,TRBD1,TRBV30,TRBJ1-6
CASSPLAIAGGNTGELFF,TGTGCCAGCAGCCCCTTGGCCATAGCGGGAGGGAACACCGGGGAGCTGTTTTTT,18,.,TRBD2,TRBV11-1,TRBJ2-2
CASSQDEEDEQYF,TGCGCCAGCAGCCAAGACGAGGAGGACGAGCAGTACTTC,13,.,.,TRBV4-1,TRBJ2-7
CASSVQTPQEAFF,TGTGCCAGCAGTGTACAAACCCCACAAGAAGCTTTCTTT,13,.,.,TRBV28,TRBJ1-1
CASSLVPAYNEQFF,TGTGCCAGCAGCTTAGTCCCCGCCTACAATGAGCAGTTCTTC,14,.,.,TRBV7-2,TRBJ2-1